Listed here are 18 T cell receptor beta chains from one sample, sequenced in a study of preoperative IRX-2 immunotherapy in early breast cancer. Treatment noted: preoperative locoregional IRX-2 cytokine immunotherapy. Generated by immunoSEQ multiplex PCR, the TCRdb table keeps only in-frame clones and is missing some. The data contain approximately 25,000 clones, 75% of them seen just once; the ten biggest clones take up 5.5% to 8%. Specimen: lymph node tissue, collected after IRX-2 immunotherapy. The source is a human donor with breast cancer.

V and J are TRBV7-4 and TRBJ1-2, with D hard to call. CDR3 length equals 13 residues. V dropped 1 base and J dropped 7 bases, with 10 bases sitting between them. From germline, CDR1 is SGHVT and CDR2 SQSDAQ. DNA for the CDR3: TGTGCCAGCAGCTTAGAAGGAGTTCGTGGCTACACCTTC. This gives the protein CASSLEGVRGYTF.

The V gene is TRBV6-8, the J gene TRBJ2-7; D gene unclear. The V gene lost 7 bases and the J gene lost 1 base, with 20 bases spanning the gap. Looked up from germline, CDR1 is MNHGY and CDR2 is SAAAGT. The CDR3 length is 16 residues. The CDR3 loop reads CASMGRTGPPSYEQYF. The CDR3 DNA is TGTGCCAGCATGGGCCGTACCGGGCCGCCGTCCTACGAGCAGTACTTC.

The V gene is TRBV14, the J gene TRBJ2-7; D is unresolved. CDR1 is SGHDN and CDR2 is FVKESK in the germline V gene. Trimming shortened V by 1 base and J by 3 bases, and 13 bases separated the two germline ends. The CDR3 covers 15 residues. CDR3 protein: CASSQVGGGYYEQYF. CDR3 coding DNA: TGTGCCAGCAGCCAAGTAGGTGGCGGCTACTACGAGCAGTACTTC.

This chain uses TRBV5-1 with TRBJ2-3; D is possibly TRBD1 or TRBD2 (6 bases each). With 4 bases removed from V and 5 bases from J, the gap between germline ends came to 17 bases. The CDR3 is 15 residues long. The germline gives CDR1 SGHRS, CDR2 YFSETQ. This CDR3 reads CASSPRGPAGDTQYF. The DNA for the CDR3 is TGCGCCAGCAGCCCACGGGGGCCAGCCGGAGATACGCAGTATTTT.

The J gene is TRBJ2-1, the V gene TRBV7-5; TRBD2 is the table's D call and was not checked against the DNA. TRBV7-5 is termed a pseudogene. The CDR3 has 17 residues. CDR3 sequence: CASSPVTSGSWGNEQFF. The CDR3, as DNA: TGTGCCAGCAGCCCGGTTACTAGCGGGAGTTGGGGCAATGAGCAGTTCTTC.

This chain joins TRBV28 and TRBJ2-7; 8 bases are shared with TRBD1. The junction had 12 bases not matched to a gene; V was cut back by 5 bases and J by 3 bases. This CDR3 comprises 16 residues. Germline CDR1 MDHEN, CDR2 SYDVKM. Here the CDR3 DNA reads TGTGCCAGCAGTCTAACCCGAGGACAGGGTCGCTACGAGCAGTACTTC. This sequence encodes CASSLTRGQGRYEQYF.

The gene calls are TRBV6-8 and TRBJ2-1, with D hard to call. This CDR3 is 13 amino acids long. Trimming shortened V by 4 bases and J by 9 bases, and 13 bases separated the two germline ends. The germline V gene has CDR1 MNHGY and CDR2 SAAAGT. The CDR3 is CASSFVPLGEQFF. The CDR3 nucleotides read TGTGCCAGCAGTTTCGTCCCCTTAGGTGAGCAGTTCTTC.

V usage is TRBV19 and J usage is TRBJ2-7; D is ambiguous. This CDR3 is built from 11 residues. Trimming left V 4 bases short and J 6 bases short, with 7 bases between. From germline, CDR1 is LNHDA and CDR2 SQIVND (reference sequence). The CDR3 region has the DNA TGTGCCAGTAGTACAGAGGTCGAGCAGTACTTC. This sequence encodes CASSTEVEQYF.

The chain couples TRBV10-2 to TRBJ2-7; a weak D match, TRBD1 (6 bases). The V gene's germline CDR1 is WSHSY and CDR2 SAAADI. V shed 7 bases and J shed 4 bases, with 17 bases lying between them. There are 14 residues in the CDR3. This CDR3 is CASTATGMEYEQYF. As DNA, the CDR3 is TGCGCCAGCACGGCCACAGGGATGGAATACGAGCAGTACTTC.

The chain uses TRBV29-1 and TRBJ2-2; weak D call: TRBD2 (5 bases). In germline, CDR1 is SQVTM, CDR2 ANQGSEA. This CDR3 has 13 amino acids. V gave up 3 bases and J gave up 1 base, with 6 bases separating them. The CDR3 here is CSVDGKNTGELFF. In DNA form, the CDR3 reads TGCAGCGTTGACGGGAAGAACACCGGGGAGCTGTTTTTT.

Here the CDR3 DNA reads TGTGCCAGCAGTTTGGACAGGGCTAACTATGGCTACACCTTC. Its protein product is CASSLDRANYGYTF. V gene TRBV6-8 combines with J gene TRBJ1-2; 8 bases are a match to TRBD1. After removal of 4 bases from V and 0 bases from J, the junction contained 1 base not matched to a gene. The CDR3 contains 14 residues. CDR1 is MNHGY and CDR2 is SAAAGT in the germline V gene.

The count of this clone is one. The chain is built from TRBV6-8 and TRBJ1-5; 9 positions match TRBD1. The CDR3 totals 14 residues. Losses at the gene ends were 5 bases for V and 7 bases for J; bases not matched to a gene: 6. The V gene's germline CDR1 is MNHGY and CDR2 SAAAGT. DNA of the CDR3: TGTGCCAGCAGTCCCACAGGGGGCGGACAGCCCCAGCATTTT. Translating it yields CASSPTGGGQPQHF.

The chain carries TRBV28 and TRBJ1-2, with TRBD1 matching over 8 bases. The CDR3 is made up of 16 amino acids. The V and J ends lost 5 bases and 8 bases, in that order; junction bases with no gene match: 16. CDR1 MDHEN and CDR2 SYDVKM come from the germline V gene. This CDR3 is CASSLAGQGRAAGYTF. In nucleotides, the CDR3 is TGTGCCAGCAGTCTGGCCGGACAGGGCCGAGCAGCGGGCTACACCTTC.

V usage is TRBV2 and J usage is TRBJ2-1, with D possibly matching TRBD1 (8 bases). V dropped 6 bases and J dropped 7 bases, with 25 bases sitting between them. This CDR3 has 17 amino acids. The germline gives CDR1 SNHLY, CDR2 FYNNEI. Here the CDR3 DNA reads TGTGCCAGCAGCCCAGGGACAGGAGGAGCGGGAAGGAATGAGCAGTTCTTC. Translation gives CASSPGTGGAGRNEQFF.

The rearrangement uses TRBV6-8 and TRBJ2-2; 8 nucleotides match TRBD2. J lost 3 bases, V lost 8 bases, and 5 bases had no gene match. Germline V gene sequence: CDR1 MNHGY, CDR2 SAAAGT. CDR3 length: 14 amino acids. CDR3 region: CASLGGEYTGELFF. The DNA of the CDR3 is TGTGCCAGCCTCGGGGGGGAGTACACCGGGGAGCTGTTTTTT.

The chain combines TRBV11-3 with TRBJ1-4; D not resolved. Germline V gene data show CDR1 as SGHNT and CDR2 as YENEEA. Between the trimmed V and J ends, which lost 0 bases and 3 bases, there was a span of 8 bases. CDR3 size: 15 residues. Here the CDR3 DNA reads TGTGCCAGCAGCTTAGACGGGTCAGCTAATGAAAAACTGTTTTTT. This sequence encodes CASSLDGSANEKLFF.

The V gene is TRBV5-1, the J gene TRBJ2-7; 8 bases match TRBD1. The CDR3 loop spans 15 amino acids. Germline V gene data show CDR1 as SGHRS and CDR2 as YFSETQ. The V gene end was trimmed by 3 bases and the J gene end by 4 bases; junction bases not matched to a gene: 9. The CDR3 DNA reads TGCGCCAGCAGCTCACAGCCGGGACAGGCTTACGAGCAGTACTTC. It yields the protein CASSSQPGQAYEQYF.

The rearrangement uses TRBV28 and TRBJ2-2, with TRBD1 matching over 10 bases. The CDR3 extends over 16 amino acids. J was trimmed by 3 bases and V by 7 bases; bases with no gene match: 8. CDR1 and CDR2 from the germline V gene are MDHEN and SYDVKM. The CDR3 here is CASTLGGTGDTGELFF. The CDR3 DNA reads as TGTGCCAGCACCCTGGGCGGGACAGGGGACACCGGGGAGCTGTTTTTT.